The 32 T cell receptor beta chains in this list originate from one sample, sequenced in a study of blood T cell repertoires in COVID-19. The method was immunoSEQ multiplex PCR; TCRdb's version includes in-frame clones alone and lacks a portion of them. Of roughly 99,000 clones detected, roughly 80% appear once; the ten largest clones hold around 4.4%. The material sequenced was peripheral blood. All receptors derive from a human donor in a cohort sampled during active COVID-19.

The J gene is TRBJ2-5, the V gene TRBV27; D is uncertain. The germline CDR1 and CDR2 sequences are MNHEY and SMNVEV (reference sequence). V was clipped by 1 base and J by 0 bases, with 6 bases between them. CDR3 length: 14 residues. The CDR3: CASSLWAYQETQYF. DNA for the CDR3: TGTGCCAGCAGTTTATGGGCGTACCAAGAGACCCAGTACTTC.

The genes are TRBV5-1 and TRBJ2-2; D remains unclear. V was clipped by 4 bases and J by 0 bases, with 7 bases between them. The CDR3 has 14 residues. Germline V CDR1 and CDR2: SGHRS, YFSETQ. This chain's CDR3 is CASSPTANTGELFF. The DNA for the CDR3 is TGCGCCAGCAGCCCCACAGCGAACACCGGGGAGCTGTTTTTT.

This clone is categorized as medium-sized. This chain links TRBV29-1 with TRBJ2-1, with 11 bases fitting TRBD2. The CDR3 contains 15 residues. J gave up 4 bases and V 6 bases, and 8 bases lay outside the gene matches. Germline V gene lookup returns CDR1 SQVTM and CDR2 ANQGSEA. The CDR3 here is CSVEIAGGPYNEQFF. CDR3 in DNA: TGCAGCGTGGAGATAGCGGGAGGGCCGTACAATGAGCAGTTCTTC.

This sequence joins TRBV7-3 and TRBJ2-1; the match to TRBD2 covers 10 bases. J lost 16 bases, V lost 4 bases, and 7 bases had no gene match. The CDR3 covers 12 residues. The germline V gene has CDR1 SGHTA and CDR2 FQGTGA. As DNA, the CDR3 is TGTGCCAGCAGCTGGCCTAGCGGGAGTCTCTTCTTC. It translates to CASSWPSGSLFF.

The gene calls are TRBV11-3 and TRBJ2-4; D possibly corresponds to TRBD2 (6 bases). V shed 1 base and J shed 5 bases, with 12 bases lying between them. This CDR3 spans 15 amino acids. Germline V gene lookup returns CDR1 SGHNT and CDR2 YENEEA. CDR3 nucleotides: TGTGCCAGCAGCTTAGGCTCCGGGACTGAAAACATTCAGTACTTC. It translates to CASSLGSGTENIQYF.

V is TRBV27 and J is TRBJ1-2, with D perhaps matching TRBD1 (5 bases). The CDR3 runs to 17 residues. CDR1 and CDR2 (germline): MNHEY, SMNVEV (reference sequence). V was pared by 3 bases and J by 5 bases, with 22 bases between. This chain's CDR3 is CASSFRTGEGFGYGYTF. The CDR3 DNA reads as TGTGCCAGCAGTTTTAGAACAGGAGAAGGATTCGGTTATGGCTACACCTTC.

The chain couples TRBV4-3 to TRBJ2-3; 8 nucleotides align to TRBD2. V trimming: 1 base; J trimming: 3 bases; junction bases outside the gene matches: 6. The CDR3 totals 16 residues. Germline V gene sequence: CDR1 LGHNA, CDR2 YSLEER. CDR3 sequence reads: CASSQGISGTTDTQYF. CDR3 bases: TGCGCCAGCAGCCAAGGAATTAGCGGGACAACAGATACGCAGTATTTT.

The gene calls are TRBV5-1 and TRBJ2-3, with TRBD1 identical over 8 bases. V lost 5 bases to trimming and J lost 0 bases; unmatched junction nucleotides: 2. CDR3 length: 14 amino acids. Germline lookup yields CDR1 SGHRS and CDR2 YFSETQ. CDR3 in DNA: TGCGCCAGCAGAAGACAGGGGAGCACAGATACGCAGTATTTT. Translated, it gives CASRRQGSTDTQYF.

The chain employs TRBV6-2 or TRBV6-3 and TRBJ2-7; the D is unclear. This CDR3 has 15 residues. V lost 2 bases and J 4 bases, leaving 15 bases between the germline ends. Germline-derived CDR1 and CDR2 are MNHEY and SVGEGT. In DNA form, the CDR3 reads TGTGCCAGCAGTTACGGCAACACCAATAAATACGAGCAGTACGTC. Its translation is CASSYGNTNKYEQYV.

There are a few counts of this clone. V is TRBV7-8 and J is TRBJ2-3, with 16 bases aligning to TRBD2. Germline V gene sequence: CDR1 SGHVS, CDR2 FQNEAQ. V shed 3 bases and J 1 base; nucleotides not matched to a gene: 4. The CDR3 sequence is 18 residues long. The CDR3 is CASSLGLAGGPRTDTQYF. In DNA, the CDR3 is TGTGCCAGCAGCTTGGGACTAGCGGGAGGGCCTCGCACAGATACGCAGTATTTT.

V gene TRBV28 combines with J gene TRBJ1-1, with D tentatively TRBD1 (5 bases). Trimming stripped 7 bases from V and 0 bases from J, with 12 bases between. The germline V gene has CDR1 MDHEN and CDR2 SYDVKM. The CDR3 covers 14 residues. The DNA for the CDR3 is TGTGCCAGCACAACGACAGTTTTGAACACTGAAGCTTTCTTT. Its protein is CASTTTVLNTEAFF.

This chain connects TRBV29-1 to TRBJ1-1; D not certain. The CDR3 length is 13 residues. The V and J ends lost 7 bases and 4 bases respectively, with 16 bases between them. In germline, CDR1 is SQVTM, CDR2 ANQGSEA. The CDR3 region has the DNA TGCAGCGGGCGGGCCGGAGGTGGCACTGAAGCTTTCTTT. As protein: CSGRAGGGTEAFF.

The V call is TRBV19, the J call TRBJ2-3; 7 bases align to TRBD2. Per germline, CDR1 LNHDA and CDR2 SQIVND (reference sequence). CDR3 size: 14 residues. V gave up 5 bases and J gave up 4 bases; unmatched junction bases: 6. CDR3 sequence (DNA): TGTGCCAGTAGTGGCGGGAGTGGATCAGATACGCAGTATTTT. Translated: CASSGGSGSDTQYF.

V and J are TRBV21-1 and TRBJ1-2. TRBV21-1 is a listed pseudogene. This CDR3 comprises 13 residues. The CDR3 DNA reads TGTGCCAGCAGCAAAGCGCGGAGCTATGGCTACACCTTC. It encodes CASSKARSYGYTF.

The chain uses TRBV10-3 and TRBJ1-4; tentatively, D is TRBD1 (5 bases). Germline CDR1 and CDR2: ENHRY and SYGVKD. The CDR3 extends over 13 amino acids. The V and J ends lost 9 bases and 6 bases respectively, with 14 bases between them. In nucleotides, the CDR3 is TGTGCCATAAGACGGGGGGGAGATGAAAAACTGTTTTTT. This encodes CAIRRGGDEKLFF.

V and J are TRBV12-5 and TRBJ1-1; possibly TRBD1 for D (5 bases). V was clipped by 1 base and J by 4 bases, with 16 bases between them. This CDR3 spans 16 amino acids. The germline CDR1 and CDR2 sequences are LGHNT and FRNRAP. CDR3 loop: CASGLATVLGGTEAFF. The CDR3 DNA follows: TGTGCTAGTGGTTTGGCTACGGTACTCGGGGGCACTGAAGCTTTCTTT.

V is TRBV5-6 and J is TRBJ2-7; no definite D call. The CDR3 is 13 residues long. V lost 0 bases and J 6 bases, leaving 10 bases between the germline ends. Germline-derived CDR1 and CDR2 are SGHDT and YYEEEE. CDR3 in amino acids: CASSLGLVGEQYV. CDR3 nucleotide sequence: TGTGCCAGCAGCTTGGGGCTAGTGGGCGAGCAGTACGTC.

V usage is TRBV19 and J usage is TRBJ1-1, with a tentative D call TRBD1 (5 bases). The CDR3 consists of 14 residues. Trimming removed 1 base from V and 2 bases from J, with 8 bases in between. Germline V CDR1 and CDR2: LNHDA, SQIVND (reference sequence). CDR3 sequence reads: CASSIGGGNTEAFF. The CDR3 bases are TGTGCCAGTAGTATAGGCGGGGGAAACACTGAAGCTTTCTTT.

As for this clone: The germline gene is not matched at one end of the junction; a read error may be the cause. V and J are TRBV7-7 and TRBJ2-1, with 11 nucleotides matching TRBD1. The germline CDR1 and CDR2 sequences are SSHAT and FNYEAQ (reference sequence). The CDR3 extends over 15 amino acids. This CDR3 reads CASSLGQGDYNEQFF. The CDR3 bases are TGTGCTAGCAGCTTGGGACAGGGGGACTACAATGAGCAGTTCTTC.

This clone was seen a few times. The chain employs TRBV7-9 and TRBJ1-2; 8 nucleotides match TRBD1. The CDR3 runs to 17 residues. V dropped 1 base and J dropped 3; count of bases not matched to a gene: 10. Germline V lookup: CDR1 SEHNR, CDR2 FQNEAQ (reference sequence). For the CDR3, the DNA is TGTGCCAGCAGCTTAGTGGGGACAGGCGCCGGGGACTATGGCTACACCTTC. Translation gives CASSLVGTGAGDYGYTF.

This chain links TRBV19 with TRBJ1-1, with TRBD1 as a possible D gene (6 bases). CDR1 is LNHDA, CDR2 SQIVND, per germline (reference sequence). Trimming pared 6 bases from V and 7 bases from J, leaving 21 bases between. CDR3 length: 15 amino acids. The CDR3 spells CASSSPDSFKNEAFF. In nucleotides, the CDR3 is TGTGCCAGTAGCTCGCCGGACAGTTTTAAGAATGAAGCTTTCTTT. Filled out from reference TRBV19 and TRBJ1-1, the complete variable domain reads DGGITQSPKYLFRKEGQNVTLSCEQNLNHDAMYWYRQDPGQGLRLIYYSQIVNDFQKGDIAEGYSVSREKKESFPLTVTSAQKNPTAFYLCASSSPDSFKNEAFFGQGTRLTVV.

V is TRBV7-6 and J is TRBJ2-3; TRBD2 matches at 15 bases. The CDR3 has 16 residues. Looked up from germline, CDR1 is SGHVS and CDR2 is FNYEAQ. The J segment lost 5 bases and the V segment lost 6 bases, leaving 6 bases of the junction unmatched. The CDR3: CASRPGLAGGEDTQYF. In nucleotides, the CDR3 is TGTGCCAGCAGACCAGGACTAGCGGGAGGGGAAGATACGCAGTATTTT.

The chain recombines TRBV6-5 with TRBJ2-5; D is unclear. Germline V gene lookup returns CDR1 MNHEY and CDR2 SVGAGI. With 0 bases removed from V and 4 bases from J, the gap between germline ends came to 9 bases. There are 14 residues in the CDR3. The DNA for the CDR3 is TGTGCCAGCAGTTACTCATATAGAATAGAGACCCAGTACTTC. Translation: CASSYSYRIETQYF.

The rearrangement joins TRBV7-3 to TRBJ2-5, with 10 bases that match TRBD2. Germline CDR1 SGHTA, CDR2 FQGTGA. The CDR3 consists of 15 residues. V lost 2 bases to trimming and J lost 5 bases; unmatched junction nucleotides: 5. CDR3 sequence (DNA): TGTGCCAGCAGCTTAGGGCTAGCGGGAGTCGAGACCCAGTACTTC. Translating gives CASSLGLAGVETQYF. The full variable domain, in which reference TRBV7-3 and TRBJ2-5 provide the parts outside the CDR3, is GAGVSQTPSNKVTEKGKYVELRCDPISGHTALYWYRQSLGQGPEFLIYFQGTGAADDSGLPNDRFFAVRPEGSVSTLKIQRTERGDSAVYLCASSLGLAGVETQYFGPGTRLLVL.

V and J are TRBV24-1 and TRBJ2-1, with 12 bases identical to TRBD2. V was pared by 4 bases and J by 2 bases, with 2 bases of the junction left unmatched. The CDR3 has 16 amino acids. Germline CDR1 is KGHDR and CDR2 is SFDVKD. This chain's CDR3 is CATSDRTSGAYNEQFF. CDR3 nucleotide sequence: TGTGCCACCAGTGACCGGACTAGCGGGGCCTACAATGAGCAGTTCTTC.

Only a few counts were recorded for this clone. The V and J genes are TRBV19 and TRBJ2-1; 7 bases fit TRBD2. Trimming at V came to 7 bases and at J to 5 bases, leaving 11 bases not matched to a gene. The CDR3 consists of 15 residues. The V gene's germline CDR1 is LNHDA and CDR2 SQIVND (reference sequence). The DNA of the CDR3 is TGTGCCAGTACCCAAGGGCTAGCGGCTAACAATGAGCAGTTCTTC. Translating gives CASTQGLAANNEQFF.

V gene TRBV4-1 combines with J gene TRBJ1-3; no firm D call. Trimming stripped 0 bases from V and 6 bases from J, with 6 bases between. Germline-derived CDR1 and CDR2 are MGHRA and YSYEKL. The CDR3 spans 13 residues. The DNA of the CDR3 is TGCGCCAGCAGCCAAGACAGGTTAAACACCATATATTTT. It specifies CASSQDRLNTIYF.

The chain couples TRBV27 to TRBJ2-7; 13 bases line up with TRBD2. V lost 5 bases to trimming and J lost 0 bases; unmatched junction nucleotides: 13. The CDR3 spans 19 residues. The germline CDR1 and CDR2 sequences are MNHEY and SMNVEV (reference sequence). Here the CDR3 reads CASSPKGLAGARVSYEQYF. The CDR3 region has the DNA TGTGCCAGCAGTCCGAAAGGACTAGCGGGAGCGCGAGTCTCCTACGAGCAGTACTTC.

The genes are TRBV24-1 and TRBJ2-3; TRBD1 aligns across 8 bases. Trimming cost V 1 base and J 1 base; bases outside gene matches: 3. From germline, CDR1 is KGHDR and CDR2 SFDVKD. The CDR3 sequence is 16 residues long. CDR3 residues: CATSDFGQGGTDTQYF. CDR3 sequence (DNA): TGTGCCACCAGTGATTTCGGACAGGGCGGCACAGATACGCAGTATTTT.

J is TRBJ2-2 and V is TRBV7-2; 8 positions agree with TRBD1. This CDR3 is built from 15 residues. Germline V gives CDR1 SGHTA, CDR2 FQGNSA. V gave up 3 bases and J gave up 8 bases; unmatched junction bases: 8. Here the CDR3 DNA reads TGTGCCAGCAGCTTTGCAGGGGGCGCTTCTGGGGAGCTGTTTTTT. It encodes CASSFAGGASGELFF.

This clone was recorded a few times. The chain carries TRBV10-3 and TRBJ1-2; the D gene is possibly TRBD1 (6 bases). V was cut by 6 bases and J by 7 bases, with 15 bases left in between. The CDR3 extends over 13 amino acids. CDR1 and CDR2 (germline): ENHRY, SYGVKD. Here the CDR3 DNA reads TGTGCCATCAGGGAAGGGACATACGGTGGCTACACCTTC. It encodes CAIREGTYGGYTF.

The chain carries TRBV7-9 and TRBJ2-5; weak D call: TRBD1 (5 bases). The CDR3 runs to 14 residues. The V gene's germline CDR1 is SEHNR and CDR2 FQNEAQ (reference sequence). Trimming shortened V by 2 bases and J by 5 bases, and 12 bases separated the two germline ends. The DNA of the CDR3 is TGTGCCAGCAGCTTATCAGGGTTCGGGGAGACCCAGTACTTC. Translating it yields CASSLSGFGETQYF.